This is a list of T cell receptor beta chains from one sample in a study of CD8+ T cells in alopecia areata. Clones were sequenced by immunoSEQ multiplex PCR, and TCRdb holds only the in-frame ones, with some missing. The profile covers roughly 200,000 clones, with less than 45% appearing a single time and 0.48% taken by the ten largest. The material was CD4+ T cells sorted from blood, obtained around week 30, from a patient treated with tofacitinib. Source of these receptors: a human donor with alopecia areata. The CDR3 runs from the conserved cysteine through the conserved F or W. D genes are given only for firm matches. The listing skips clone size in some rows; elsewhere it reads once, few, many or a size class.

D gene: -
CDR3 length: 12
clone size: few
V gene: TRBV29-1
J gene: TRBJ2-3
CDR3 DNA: TGCAGCGTTACGGGGGCCGCAGATACGCAGTATTTT
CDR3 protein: CSVTGAADTQYF

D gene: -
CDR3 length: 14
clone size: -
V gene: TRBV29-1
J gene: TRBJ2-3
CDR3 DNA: TGCAGCGTTGACAGCAGGGTCGGCACAGATACGCAGTATTTT
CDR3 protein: CSVDSRVGTDTQYF

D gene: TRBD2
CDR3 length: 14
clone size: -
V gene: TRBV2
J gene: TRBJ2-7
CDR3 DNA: TGTGCCAGCAGTGAATCTAGCGGACTCTACGAGCAGTACTTC
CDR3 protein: CASSESSGLYEQYF

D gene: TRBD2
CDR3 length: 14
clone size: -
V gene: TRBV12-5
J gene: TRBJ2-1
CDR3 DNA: TGTGCTAGTGGTTTGAGAGGGCTAGCGGCCGAGCAGTTCTTC
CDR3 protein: CASGLRGLAAEQFF

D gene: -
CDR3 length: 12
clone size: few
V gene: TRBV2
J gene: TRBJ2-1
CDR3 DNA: TGTGCCTGCAGGGGCGCAGAGGATGAGCAGTTCTTC
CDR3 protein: CACRGAEDEQFF

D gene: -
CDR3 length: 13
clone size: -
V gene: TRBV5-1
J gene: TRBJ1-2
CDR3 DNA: TGCGCCAGCAGGCTGACATTTAACTATGGCTACACCTTC
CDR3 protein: CASRLTFNYGYTF

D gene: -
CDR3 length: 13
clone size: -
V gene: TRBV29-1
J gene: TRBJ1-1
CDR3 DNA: TGCAGCGTTGCCGGGGTTCTGAACACTGAAGCTTTCTTT
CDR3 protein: CSVAGVLNTEAFF

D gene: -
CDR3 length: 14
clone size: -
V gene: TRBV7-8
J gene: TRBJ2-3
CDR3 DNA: TGTGCCAGCAGCTTAAGCTGGAGCACAGATACGCAGTATTTT
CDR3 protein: CASSLSWSTDTQYF

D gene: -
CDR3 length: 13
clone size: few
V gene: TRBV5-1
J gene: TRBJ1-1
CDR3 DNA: TGCGCCAGCAGCTTGGCCGGGTACACTGAAGCTTTCTTT
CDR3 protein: CASSLAGYTEAFF

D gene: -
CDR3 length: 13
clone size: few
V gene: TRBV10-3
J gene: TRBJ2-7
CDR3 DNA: TGTGCCATCAGTGAGAGATCGGGGGAAGAGCAGTACTTC
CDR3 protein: CAISERSGEEQYF

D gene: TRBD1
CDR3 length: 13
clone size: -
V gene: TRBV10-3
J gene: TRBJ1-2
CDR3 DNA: TGTGCCATCAGTGAACAGGGGTCCTATGGCTACACCTTC
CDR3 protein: CAISEQGSYGYTF

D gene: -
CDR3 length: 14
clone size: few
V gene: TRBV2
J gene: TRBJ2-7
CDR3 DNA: TGTGCCAGCAGTGACTCCGGATCTTTAACCGAGCAGTACTTC
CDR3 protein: CASSDSGSLTEQYF

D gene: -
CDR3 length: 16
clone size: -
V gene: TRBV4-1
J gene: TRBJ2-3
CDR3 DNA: TGCGCCAGCAGCCAAGTACGTCAGGCCCGCACAGATACGCAGTATTTT
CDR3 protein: CASSQVRQARTDTQYF

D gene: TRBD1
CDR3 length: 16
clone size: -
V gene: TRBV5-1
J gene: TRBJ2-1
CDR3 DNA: TGCGCCAGCAGCTTGGGGGACAGCTACTCCTACAATGAGCAGTTCTTC
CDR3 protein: CASSLGDSYSYNEQFF

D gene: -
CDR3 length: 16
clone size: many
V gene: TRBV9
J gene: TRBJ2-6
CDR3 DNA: TGTGCCAGCAGCGTAGGGGTAGGGGCTGGGGCCAACGTCCTGACTTTC
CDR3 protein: CASSVGVGAGANVLTF

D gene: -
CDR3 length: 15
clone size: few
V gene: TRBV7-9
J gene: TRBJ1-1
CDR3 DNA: TGTGCCAGCAGCTCGCCGGGACACCCAAACACTGAAGCTTTCTTT
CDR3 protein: CASSSPGHPNTEAFF

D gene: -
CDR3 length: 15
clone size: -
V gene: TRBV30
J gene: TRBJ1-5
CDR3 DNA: TGTGCCTGGAGTGTACTCCGGACTGGCAATCAGCCCCAGCATTTT
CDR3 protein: CAWSVLRTGNQPQHF

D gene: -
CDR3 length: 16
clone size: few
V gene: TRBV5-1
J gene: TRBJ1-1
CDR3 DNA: TGCGCCAGCAGCTTGGATTTTAGGTCAGCGTCGACTGAAGCTTTCTTT
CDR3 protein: CASSLDFRSASTEAFF